The present TCR beta chain was sequenced within a study of metastatic and nonmetastatic thyroid tumors. No treatment had been given to any patient before thyroid surgery. Study-level findings and limits: Within blood and tumor, benign nodules reportedly had significantly lower TCR beta diversity than malignant thyroid tumors did.

This clone was counted many times. Its antigen is unidentified. TCRdb re-called the PCR reads via MiXCR. The sample holds 20,000 to 30,000 clones, just under 15% seen once. CDR1 is LGHDT, CDR2 YNNKEL, per germline (reference sequence). Deletions cut 6 bases from V and 5 bases from J, with 10 bases between. This CDR3 is 12 amino acids long. The TCR was taken from a female donor with papillary thyroid cancer or a benign thyroid nodule (not recorded which). Some clones in this sample may be carry-over from other donors' samples. The sample consisted of blood. V gene TRBV3-1 combines with J gene TRBJ1-1, with D possibly matching TRBD1 (6 bases). The CDR3 region has the DNA TGTGCCAGCAGACAACAGGGAACTGAAGCTTTCTTT. Translated, it gives CASRQQGTEAFF. Full variable domain (missing parts from reference TRBV3-1 and TRBJ1-1): DTAVSQTPKYLVTQMGNDKSIKCEQNLGHDTMYWYKQDSKKFLKIMFSYNNKELIINETVPNRFSPKSPDKAHLNLHINSLELGDSAVYFCASRQQGTEAFFGQGTRLTVV.